These T cell receptor beta chains were read from a single sample in a study of cytomegalovirus exposure and HLA in healthy donors. Here immunoSEQ multiplex PCR was the method, and the copy in TCRdb shows in-frame clones only, minus some. The sample lists approximately 170,000 clones, approximately 80% occurring once. The sample comprised PBMCs. All receptors come from a boy under 10 years old in good health and CMV-seronegative. Each CDR3 is given with its conserved first and last residue. The order of the fields is CDR3 length, J gene, V gene, clone size, CDR3 protein. Size tells how often a clone was seen (once, few, many) or the class of an expanded clone, and some rows leave it out.

length: 14
J: TRBJ2-1
V: TRBV30
size: few
CDR3: CAWSPLAGDSEQFF

length: 13
J: TRBJ1-2
V: TRBV6-5
size: .
CDR3: CASRTGTVYGYTF

length: 19
J: TRBJ2-3
V: TRBV4-2
size: .
CDR3: CASSPRGMRLAGNVVAQYF

length: 15
J: TRBJ2-1
V: TRBV4-1
size: once
CDR3: CASSLEASGGPSQFF

length: 13
J: TRBJ1-2
V: TRBV6-4
size: .
CDR3: CASRETGQGRYTF

length: 16
J: TRBJ1-5
V: TRBV19
size: .
CDR3: CASSIRGTANNQPQHF

length: 15
J: TRBJ1-1
V: TRBV5-6
size: .
CDR3: CASSLGGRWDTEAFF

length: 16
J: TRBJ2-3
V: TRBV7-9
size: .
CDR3: CASSLPSGTSPDTQYF

length: 14
J: TRBJ2-3
V: TRBV19
size: .
CDR3: CASTGPGRTDTQYF

length: 14
J: TRBJ1-6
V: TRBV5-4
size: .
CDR3: CASSFGPAFSPLHF

length: 14
J: TRBJ2-5
V: TRBV18
size: few
CDR3: CASSPRDFQETQYF

length: 14
J: TRBJ2-1
V: TRBV30
size: few
CDR3: CAWSLSGSADEQFF

length: 15
J: TRBJ1-6
V: TRBV5-6
size: .
CDR3: CASSLYATVRTPLHF

length: 14
J: TRBJ1-6
V: TRBV30
size: .
CDR3: CAFTDWTVRSPLHF

length: 16
J: TRBJ2-1
V: TRBV2
size: .
CDR3: CASSEAGLGRYNEQFF

length: 15
J: TRBJ2-7
V: TRBV7-9
size: .
CDR3: CASDNLGGYSYEQYF

length: 11
J: TRBJ2-5
V: TRBV20-1
size: .
CDR3: CSARTGETQYF

length: 17
J: TRBJ2-4
V: TRBV5-1
size: .
CDR3: CASSLVAGGLSLNIQYF